This T cell receptor beta chain was identified during a study of monozygotic twins with inflammatory bowel disease. The CDR3 totals 13 residues. CDR1 and CDR2 from the germline V gene are LGHNA and YSLEER. TCRdb reworked the 5' RACE reads into one entry per CDR3 protein, no DNA. There are roughly 100,000 distinct CDR3 sequences in the sample, with around 1.9% held by the top ten. The source material was blood. The sequence came from a human donor with ulcerative colitis or Crohn's disease, or a healthy co-twin of an affected twin (not recorded which). The rearrangement uses TRBV4-3 and TRBJ2-1. CDR3 residues: CASSQDRYDEQFF.